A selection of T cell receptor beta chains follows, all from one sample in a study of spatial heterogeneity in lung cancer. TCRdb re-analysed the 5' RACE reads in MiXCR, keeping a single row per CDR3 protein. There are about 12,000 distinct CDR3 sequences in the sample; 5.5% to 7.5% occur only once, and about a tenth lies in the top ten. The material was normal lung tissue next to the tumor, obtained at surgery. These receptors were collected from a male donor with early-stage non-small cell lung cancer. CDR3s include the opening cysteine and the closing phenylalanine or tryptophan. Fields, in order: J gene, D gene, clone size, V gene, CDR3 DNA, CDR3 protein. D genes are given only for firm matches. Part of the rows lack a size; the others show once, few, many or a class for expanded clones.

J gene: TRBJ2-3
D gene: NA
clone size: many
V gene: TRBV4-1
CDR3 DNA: TGCGCCAGCAGCCTCTATGAGGCAGATACGCAGTATTTT
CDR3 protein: CASSLYEADTQYF

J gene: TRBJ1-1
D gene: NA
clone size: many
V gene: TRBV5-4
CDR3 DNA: TGTGCCAGCAGGGCCGGTAGGACTGAAGCTTTCTTT
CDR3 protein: CASRAGRTEAFF

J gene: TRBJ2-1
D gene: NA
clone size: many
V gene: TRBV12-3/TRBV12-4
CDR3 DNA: TGTGCCAGCACCCCCCAGATAGGGGCCTACAATGAGCAGTTCTTC
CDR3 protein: CASTPQIGAYNEQFF

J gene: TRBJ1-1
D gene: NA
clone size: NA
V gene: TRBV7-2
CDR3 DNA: TGTGCCAGCAGCTTAGGGGGACTCAAGAACACTGAAGCTTTCTTT
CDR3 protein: CASSLGGLKNTEAFF

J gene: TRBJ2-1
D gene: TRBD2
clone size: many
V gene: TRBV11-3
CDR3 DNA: TGTGCCAGCAGCCACGGGGTAGCGGGGGACAATGAGCAGTTCTTC
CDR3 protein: CASSHGVAGDNEQFF

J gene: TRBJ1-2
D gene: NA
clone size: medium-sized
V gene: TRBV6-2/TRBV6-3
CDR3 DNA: TGTGCCAGCAGTTACTCGAATCCGGACCGGGCAGCCGGCTACACCTTC
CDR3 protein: CASSYSNPDRAAGYTF

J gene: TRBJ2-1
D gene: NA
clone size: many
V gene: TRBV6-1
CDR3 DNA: TGTGCCAGCAGTTCGGGGGGCCGGGAGCAGTTCTTC
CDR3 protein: CASSSGGREQFF

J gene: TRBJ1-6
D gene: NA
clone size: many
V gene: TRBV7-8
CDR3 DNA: TGTGCCAGCAGCCTTGCCAGGGCGGATTCACCCCTCCACTTT
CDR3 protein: CASSLARADSPLHF

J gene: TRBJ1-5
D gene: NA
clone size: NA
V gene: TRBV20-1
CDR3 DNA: TGCAGTGCCCGACGGGGAGGTCAGCCCCAGCATTTT
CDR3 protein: CSARRGGQPQHF

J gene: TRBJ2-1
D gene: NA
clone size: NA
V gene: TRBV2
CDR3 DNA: TGTGCCACCTGCCCGGACAGCTCCTACAATGAGCAGTTCTTC
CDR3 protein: CATCPDSSYNEQFF

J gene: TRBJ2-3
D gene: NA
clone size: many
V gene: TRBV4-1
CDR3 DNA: TGCGCCAGCAGCCAAGAACGGGATACGCAGTATTTT
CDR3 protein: CASSQERDTQYF

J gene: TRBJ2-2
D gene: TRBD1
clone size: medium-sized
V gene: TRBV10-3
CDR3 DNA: TGTGCCATCGGACAGGGCACCGGGGAGCTGTTTTTT
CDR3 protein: CAIGQGTGELFF

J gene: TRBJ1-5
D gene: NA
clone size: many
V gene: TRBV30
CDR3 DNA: TGTGCCTGGAGTGGGGATAGCAATCAGCCCCAGCATTTT
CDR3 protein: CAWSGDSNQPQHF

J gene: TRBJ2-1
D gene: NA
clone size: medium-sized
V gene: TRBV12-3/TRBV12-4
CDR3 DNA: TGTGCCAGCAGTCCTGTCACTGGGTTGAATGAGCAGTTCTTC
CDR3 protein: CASSPVTGLNEQFF

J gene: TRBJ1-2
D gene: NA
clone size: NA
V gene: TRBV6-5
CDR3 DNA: TGTGCCAGCAGTTACCCCGGCTTCTATGGCTACACCTTC
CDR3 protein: CASSYPGFYGYTF

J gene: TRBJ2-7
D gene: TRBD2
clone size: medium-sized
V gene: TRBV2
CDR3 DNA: TGTGCCAGCAGTGTTCAAACTAGCGGGATTGGCGAGCAGTACTTC
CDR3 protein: CASSVQTSGIGEQYF

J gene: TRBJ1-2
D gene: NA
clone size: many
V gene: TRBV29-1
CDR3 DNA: TGCAGCGTTGAGCCGGGAGACAGAGGAGGCTACACCTTC
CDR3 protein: CSVEPGDRGGYTF

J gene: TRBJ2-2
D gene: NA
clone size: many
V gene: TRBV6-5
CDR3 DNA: TGTGCCAGCAGTTACTCTTTTACGAACACCGGGGAGCTGTTTTTT
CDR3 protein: CASSYSFTNTGELFF

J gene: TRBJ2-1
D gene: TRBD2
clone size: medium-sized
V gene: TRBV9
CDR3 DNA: TGTGCCAGCAGCGTAGGACTAGCGGGAGGACCCTTCTACAATGAGCAGTTCTTC
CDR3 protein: CASSVGLAGGPFYNEQFF

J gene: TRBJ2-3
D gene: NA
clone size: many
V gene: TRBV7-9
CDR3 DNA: TGTGCCAGCAGCTTAGCAGTCCTAGAAAAGCAAACGCAGTATTTT
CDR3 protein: CASSLAVLEKQTQYF

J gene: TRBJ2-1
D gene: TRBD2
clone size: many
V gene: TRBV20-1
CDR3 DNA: TGCAGTGCTAGAGATAGATCAGCGGGAGCCTACAATGAGCAGTTCTTC
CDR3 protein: CSARDRSAGAYNEQFF

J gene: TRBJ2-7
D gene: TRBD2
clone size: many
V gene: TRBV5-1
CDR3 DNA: TGCGCCAGCAGCTTGGAATCCGGGACTAGCGGGAGGGCCAGCTACGAGCAGTACTTC
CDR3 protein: CASSLESGTSGRASYEQYF

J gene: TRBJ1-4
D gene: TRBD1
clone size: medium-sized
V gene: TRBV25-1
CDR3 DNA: TGTGCCAGCAGTGCCGGACAGGGGCCGAGAGAAAAACTGTTTTTT
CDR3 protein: CASSAGQGPREKLFF

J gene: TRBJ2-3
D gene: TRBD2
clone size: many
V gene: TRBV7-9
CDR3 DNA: TGTGCCAGCAGCTTAGTAGCGGGAGTCACAGATACGCAGTATTTT
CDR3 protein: CASSLVAGVTDTQYF

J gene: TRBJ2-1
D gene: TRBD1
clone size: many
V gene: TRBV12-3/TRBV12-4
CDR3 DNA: TGTGCCAGCAGTTTGGACAGGGGGCAGCGGGGACGGCAGTTCTTC
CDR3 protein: CASSLDRGQRGRQFF

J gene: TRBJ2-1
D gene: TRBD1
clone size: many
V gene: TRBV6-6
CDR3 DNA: TGTGCCAGCAGTTACGCGGGACAGGGGATGTACAATGAGCAGTTCTTC
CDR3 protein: CASSYAGQGMYNEQFF

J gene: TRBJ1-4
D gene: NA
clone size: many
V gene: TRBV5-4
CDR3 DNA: TGTGCCAGCAGCTTTAAGTCTAATGAAAAACTGTTTTTT
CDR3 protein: CASSFKSNEKLFF

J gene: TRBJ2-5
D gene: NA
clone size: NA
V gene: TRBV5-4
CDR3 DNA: TGTGCCAGCAGCTTTCGGTCAGGCCAAGAGACCCAGTACTTC
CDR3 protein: CASSFRSGQETQYF

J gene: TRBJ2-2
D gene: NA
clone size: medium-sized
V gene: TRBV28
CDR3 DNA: TGTGCCACCTCCACCGGGGAGCTGTTTTTT
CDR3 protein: CATSTGELFF

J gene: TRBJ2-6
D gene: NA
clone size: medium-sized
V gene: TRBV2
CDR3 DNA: TGTGCCAGCCAAGAGGACAGCTCTGGGGCCAACGTCCTGACTTTC
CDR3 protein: CASQEDSSGANVLTF

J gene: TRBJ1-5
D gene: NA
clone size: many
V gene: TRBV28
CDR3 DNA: TGTGCCAGCAGGGAGGGTCCTCAGCCCCAGCATTTT
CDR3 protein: CASREGPQPQHF

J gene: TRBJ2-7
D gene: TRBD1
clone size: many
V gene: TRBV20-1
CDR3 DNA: TGCAGTGCTGACGACAGGGGTGACGAGCAGTACTTC
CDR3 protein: CSADDRGDEQYF

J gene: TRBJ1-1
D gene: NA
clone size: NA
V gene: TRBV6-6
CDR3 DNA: TGTGCCAGCAGTACTGTCCCCCAGGGATCCATGAACACTGAAGCTTTCTTT
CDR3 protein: CASSTVPQGSMNTEAFF

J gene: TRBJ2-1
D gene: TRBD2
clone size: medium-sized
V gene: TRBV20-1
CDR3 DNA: TGCAGTGCTAGCCCGACTAGCGGGAGTAGGATAGATGAGCAGTTCTTC
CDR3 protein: CSASPTSGSRIDEQFF

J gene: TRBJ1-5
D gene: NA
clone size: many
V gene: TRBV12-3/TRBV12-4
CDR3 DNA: TGTGCCAGCAGTGACTCAGGGAGGGGAGAAAATCAGCCCCAGCATTTT
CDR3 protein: CASSDSGRGENQPQHF

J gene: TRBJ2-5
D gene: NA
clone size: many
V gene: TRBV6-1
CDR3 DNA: TGTGCCAGCAGTCACGGGGATTCGGTAGAGACCCAGTACTTC
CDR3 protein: CASSHGDSVETQYF

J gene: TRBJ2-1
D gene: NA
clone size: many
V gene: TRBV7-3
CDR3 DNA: TGTGCCAGCAGCTCACAGTCTGCACATGAGCAGTTCTTC
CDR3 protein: CASSSQSAHEQFF

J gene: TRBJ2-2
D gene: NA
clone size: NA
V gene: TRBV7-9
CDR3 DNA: TGTGCCAGCAGCTTCTTTGGGGACGGGGAGCTGTTTTTT
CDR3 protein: CASSFFGDGELFF

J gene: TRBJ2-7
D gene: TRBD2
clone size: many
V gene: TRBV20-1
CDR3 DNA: TGCAGTGCTGTAACTAGCGGAGGTGCCTACGAGCAGTACTTC
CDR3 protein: CSAVTSGGAYEQYF

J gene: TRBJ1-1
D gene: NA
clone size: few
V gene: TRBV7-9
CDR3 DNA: TGTGCCAGCAGCTTAGGGGATATTATGAACACTGAAGCTTTCTTT
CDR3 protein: CASSLGDIMNTEAFF

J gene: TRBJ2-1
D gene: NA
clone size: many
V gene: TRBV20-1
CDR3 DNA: TGCAGTGCTTTTGATGGGTCACGGTCCTACAATGAGCAGTTCTTC
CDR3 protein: CSAFDGSRSYNEQFF

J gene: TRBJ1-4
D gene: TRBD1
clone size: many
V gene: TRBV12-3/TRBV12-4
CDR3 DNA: TGTGCCAGCAGCAACCCCGCAGGGGGCCATGAAAAACTGTTTTTT
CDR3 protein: CASSNPAGGHEKLFF

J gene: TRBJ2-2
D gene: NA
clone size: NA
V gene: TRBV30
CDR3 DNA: TGTGCCTGGGGGAAGACAGGTCGGACTTTGAGGACCGGGGAGCTGTTTTTT
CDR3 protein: CAWGKTGRTLRTGELFF

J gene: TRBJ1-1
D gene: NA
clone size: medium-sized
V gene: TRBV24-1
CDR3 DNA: TGTGCCACCATTCGCGGCGGTCAAGCTTTCTTT
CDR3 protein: CATIRGGQAFF

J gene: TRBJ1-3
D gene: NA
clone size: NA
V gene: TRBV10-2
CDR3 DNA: TGCGCCAGCAGTGGTCCGGGACGCCTAAGCTCTGGAAACACCATATATTTT
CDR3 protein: CASSGPGRLSSGNTIYF

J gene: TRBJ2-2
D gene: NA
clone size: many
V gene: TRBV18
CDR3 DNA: TGTGCCAGCTCACAGGCCCGAAACACCGGGGAGCTGTTTTTT
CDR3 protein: CASSQARNTGELFF

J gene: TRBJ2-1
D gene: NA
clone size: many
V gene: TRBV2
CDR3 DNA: TGTGCCAGCAGGCGGGCTGAGCAGTTCTTC
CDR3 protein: CASRRAEQFF

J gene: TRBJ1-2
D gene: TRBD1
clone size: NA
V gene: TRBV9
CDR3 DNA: TGTGCCAGCAGCGTAGAAGTGACAGGGGTTTCTAACTATGGCTACACCTTC
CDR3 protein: CASSVEVTGVSNYGYTF